The TCR beta chain described here comes from a study of molecular identifiers for immune sequencing clone quantification. Study as a whole: In replicates, RNA from about 20,000 or 100,000 naive CD8 cells was split five ways, four sequenced.

With respect to this clonotype: The junction and the germline gene differ at one end; a read error may be behind it.

The CD8+CD4-CCR7+CD45RA+ phenotype defined the sorted naive CD8 T cells. Germline assignment: CDR1 MNHEY and CDR2 SVGAGI. The CDR3 has 13 amino acids. Previously published methods and listed TCR primers were used for the bulk TCR libraries. TCRdb passed the PCR reads through MiXCR, listing each CDR3 protein once. The table has more than 250,000 distinct CDR3 sequences, roughly 23% seen once; the top ten hold approximately 0.85%. The V and J genes are TRBV6-5 and TRBJ1-4, with D possibly being TRBD1 (5 bases). The TCR sequence derives from a human donor in good health. Some libraries in this study had Jurkat cell RNA spiked in. The source material was naive CD8+ T cells from blood, with Jurkat cell RNA spiked in. The subset here: FACS-sorted CD8+CD4-CCR7+CD45RA+ naive T cells. Here the CDR3 DNA reads TGCGCCAGCACCGGGACGGAGAGTGAAAAACTGTTTTTT. Its protein product is CASTGTESEKLFF.